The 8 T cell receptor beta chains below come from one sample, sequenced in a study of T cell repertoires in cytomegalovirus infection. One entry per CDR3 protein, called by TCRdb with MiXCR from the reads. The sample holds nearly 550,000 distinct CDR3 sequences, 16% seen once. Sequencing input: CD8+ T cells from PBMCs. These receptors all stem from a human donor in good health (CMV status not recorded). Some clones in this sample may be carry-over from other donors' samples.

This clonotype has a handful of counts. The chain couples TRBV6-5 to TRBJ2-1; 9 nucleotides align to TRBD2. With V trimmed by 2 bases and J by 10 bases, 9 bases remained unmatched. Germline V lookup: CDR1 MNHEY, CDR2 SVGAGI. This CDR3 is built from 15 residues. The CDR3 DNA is TGTGCCAGCAGTTACCCAGGACTAGCGCAAAAAGAGCAGTTCTTC. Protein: CASSYPGLAQKEQFF.

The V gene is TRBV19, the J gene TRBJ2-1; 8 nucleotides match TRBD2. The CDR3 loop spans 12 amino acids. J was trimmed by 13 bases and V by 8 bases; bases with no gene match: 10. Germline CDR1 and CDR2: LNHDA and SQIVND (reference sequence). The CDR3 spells CASSFPGGDQFF. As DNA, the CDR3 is TGTGCCAGTTCTTTCCCGGGGGGGGATCAGTTCTTC.

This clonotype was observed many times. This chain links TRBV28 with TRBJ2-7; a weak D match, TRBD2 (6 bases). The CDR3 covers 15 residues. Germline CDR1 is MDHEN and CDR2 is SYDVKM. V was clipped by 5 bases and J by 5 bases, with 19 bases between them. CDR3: CASSPNGSPSDEQYF. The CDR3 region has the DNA TGTGCCAGCAGTCCCAACGGTTCTCCTAGCGACGAGCAGTACTTC.

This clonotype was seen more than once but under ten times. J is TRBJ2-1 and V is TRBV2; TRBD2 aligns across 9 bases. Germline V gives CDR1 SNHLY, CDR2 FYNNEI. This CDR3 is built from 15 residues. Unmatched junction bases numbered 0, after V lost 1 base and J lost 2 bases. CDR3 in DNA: TGTGCCAGCAGTGAAGTAGCGGGGGCCTACAATGAGCAGTTCTTC. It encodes CASSEVAGAYNEQFF.

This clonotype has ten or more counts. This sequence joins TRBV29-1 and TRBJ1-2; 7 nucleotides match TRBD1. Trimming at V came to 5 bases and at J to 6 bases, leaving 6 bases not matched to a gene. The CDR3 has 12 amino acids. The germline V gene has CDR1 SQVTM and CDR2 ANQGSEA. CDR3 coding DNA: TGCAGCGTTAGGACAGGTTTGAATGGCTACACCTTC. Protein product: CSVRTGLNGYTF.

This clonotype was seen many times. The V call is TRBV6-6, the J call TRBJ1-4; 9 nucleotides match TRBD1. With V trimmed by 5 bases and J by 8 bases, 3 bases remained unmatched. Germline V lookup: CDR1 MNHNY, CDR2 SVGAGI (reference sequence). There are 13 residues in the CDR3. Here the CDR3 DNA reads TGTGCCAGCAGTGGACAGGGGCACGAAAAACTGTTTTTT. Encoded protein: CASSGQGHEKLFF.

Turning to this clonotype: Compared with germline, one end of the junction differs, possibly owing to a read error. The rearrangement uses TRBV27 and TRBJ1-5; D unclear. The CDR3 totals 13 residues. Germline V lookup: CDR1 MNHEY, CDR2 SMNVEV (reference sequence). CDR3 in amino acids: CASSFNSTQPQHF. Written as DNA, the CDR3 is TGTGCCAGCAGTTTTAACAGCACTCAGCCCCAGCATTTT.

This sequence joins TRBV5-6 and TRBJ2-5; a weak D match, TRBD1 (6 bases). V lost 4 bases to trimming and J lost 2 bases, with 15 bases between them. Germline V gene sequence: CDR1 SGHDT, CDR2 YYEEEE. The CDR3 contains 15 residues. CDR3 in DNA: TGTGCCAGCAGCCCAAGGGGGTCAATTCAAGAGACCCAGTACTTC. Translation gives CASSPRGSIQETQYF.